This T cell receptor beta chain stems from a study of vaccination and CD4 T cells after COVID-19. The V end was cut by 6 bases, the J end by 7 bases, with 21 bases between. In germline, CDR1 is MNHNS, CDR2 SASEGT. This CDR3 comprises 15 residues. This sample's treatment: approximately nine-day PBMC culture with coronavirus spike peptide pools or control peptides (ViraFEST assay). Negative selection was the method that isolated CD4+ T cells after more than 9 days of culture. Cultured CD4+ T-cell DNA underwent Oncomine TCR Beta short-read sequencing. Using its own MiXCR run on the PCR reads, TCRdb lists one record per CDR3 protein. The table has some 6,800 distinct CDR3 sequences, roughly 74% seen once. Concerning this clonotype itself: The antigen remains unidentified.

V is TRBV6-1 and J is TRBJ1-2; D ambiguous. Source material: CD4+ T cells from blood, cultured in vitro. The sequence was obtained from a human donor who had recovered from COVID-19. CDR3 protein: CASSLRTVKRGGYTF. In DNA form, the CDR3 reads TGTGCCAGCAGCCTCAGGACCGTAAAAAGAGGTGGCTACACCTTC.